This TCR beta chain was identified in a study of blood T cell repertoires in COVID-19. As for the study in general: Italy, Spain and the United States were the sources of the convalescent and acute COVID-19 samples. The analysed material was cDNA or gDNA that came from T cells, B-cell-depleted T cells, or PBMCs.

In Seattle, patients joined the study during active infection and were tracked longitudinally. This clone has only one observation. In germline, CDR1 is MNHNS, CDR2 SASEGT. The CDR3 extends over 15 amino acids. Trimming pared 3 bases from V and 6 bases from J, leaving 14 bases between. As originally analysed: Researchers report that nucleated cell counts were estimated from reference gene primer amplification. Data came from immunoSEQ multiplex PCR; TCRdb stores just in-frame clones and leaves some out. V, J and clone size derive from that table, while D and trimming were established from the DNA sequence. The sample holds hundreds of thousands of clones, roughly 76% seen once.

The specimen was peripheral blood. The V gene is TRBV6-1, the J gene TRBJ2-2; the D gene is possibly TRBD2 (5 bases). The receptor comes from an elderly woman with COVID-19, enrolled during active disease. CDR3 loop: CASSDSRKRAGELFF. The CDR3 DNA reads as TGTGCCAGCAGTGATAGCAGGAAGAGGGCCGGGGAGCTGTTTTTT.